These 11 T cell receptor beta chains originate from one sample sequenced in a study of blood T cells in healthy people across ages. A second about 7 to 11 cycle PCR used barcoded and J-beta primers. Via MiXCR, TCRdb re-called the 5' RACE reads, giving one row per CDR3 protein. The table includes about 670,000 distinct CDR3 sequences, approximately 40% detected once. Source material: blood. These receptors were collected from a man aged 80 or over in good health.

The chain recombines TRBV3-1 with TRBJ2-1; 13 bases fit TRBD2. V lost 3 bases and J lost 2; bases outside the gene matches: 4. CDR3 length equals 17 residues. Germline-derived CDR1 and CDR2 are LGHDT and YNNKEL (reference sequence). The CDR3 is CASSHEGLAGTYNEQFF. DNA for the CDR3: TGTGCCAGCAGCCACGAGGGACTAGCGGGAACCTACAATGAGCAGTTCTTC.

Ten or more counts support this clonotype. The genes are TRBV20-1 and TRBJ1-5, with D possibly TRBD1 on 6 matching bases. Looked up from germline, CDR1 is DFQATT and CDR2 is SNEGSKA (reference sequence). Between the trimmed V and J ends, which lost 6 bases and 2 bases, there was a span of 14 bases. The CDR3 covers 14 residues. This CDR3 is CSALTGKGNQPQHF. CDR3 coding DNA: TGCAGTGCGTTGACAGGAAAGGGCAATCAGCCCCAGCATTTT.

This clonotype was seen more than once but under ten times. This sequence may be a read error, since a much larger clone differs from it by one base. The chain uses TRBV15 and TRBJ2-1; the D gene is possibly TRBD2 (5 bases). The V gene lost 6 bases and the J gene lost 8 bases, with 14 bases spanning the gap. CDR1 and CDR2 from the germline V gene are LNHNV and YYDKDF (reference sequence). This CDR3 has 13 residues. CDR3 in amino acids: CATRRASNYEQFF. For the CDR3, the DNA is TGTGCCACCAGGCGTGCTAGCAACTATGAGCAGTTCTTC. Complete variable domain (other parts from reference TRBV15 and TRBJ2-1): DAMVIQNPRYQVTQFGKPVTLSCSQTLNHNVMYWYQQKSSQAPKLLFHYYDKDFNNEADTPDNFQSRRPNTSFCFLDIRSPGLGDTAMYLCATRRASNYEQFFGPGTRLTVL.

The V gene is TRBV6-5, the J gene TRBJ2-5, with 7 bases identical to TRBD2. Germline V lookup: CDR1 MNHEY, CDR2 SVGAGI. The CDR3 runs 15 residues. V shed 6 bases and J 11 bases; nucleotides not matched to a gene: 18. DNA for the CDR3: TGTGCCAGCAGCTCAAGGAGGTCTAGCGGCAATGAGCAGTACTTC. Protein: CASSSRRSSGNEQYF.

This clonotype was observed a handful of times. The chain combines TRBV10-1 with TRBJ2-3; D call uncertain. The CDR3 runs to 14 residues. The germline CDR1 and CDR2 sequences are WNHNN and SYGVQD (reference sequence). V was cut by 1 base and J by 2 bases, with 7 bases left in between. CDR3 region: CASSEFAHTDTQYF. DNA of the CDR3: TGCGCCAGCAGTGAGTTTGCCCACACAGATACGCAGTATTTT.

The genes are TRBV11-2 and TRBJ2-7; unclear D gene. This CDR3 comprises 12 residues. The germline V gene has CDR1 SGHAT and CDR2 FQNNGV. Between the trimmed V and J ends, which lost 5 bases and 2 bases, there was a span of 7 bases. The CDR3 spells CASSAGAYEQYF. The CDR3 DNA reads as TGTGCCAGCAGCGCCGGAGCCTACGAGCAGTACTTC.

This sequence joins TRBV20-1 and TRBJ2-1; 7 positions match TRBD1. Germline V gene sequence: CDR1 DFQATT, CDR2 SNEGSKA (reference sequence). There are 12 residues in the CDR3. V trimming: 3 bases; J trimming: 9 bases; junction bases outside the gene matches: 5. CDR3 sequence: CSASTGAGEQFF. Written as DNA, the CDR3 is TGCAGTGCTAGCACAGGGGCGGGTGAGCAGTTCTTC.

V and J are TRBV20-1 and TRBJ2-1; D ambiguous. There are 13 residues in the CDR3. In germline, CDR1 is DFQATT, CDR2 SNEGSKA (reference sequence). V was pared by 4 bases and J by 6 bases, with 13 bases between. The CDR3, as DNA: TGCAGTGCTATAAGGCCCTCGATCAATGAGCAGTTCTTC. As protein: CSAIRPSINEQFF.

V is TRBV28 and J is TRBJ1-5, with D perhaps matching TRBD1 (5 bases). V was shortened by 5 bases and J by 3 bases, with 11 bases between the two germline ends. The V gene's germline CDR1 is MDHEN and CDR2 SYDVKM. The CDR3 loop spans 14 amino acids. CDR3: CASSGHGPNQPQHF. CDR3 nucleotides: TGTGCCAGCAGTGGACACGGACCCAATCAGCCCCAGCATTTT.

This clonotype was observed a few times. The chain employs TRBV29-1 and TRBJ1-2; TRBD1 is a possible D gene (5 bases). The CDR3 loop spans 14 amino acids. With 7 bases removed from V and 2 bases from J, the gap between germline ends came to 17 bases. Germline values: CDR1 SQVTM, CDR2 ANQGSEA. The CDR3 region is CSALGGSPNYGYTF. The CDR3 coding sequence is TGCAGCGCATTGGGGGGTTCCCCCAACTATGGCTACACCTTC.

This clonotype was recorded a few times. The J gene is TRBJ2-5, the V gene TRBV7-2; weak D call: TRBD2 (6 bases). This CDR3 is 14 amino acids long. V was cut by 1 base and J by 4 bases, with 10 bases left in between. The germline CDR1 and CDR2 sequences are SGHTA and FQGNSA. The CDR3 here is CASSLGLGGETQYF. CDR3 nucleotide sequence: TGTGCCAGCAGCTTAGGCCTCGGGGGAGAGACCCAGTACTTC.